The text below deals with one T cell receptor (beta chain). Its antigen is as yet unknown. This entry belongs to a study of cytomegalovirus exposure and HLA in healthy donors. The overall study: There were roughly 80 million unique TCRs (from HLA-typed donors) in an early data release.

Trimming removed 5 bases at V and 3 bases at J, with 14 bases between. Germline loops: CDR1 LNHNV, CDR2 YYDKDF (reference sequence). The CDR3 spans 14 residues. PCR was performed using 60 Vbeta and 13 Jbeta primers. The authors' processing: In a later analysis, of tens of millions of unique beta chains, some 10 million appeared in at least two donors. The repertoire was sequenced with immunoSEQ multiplex PCR; TCRdb's copy has only in-frame clones and lacks some. The V and J calls and clone size come from that table; D and trimming were worked out from the DNA. The sample records tens of thousands of clones, about three quarters being singletons. Overall study findings and caveats: Among immune exposure information, only CMV serostatus was available.

Sequencing was carried out using PBMCs. The chain joins TRBV15 to TRBJ2-7, with D perhaps matching TRBD1 (5 bases). This clonotype originated in a male donor in good health and CMV-seropositive. The CDR3 is CATSLRQKSYEQYF. The CDR3, as DNA: TGTGCCACCAGCCTACGACAGAAAAGCTACGAGCAGTACTTC.